This T cell receptor (beta chain) originates from a study of glioma-infiltrating T cells after dendritic cell vaccination. At the level of the study: At biweekly intervals, patients got three intradermal dendritic cell vaccine injections.

The sample holds one count of this clone. Input was approximately 2 ug genomic DNA, or all available if less. Some clones are missing from TCRdb's copy, which holds only in-frame ones; the method was immunoSEQ multiplex PCR. Of roughly 100,000 clones listed, over 80% are singletons. The V gene end was trimmed by 2 bases and the J gene end by 3 bases; junction bases not matched to a gene: 2. Looked up from germline, CDR1 is SGHKS and CDR2 is YYEKEE (reference sequence). The CDR3 consists of 16 residues. Time point noted: after dendritic cell vaccination, including at tumor progression/relapse. This clonotype originated in a human donor with glioblastoma. The rearrangement links TRBV5-5 to TRBJ2-3, with 14 bases matching TRBD2. This specimen was blood, taken after dendritic cell vaccination. The CDR3 is CASSFGLAGGTDTQYF. The CDR3 bases are TGTGCCAGCAGCTTCGGACTAGCGGGGGGAACAGATACGCAGTATTTT.